The source of this T cell receptor beta chain is a study of blood T cell repertoires in COVID-19. In the original analysis: Reference gene primer amplification in the assay estimated nucleated cell counts. Using immunoSEQ multiplex PCR, the repertoire was profiled, and TCRdb retains in-frame clones only, with some absent. Clone size and the V and J calls come from that table; the DNA yielded D and trimming. The table records approximately 390,000 clones, around 87% of them present only once. V dropped 2 bases and J dropped 5; count of bases not matched to a gene: 8. Per the germline V gene, CDR1 is SGHTS and CDR2 is YDEGEE. This CDR3 is 16 amino acids long.

The receptor's source is a man aged 18 to 30 with active or convalescent COVID-19. The J gene is TRBJ1-4, the V gene TRBV5-8; 8 nucleotides line up with TRBD1. Source material: peripheral blood. The CDR3, as DNA: TGTGCCAGCAGCTTATGGACAGGGCCCCTGAATGAAAAACTGTTTTTT. This translates into CASSLWTGPLNEKLFF.